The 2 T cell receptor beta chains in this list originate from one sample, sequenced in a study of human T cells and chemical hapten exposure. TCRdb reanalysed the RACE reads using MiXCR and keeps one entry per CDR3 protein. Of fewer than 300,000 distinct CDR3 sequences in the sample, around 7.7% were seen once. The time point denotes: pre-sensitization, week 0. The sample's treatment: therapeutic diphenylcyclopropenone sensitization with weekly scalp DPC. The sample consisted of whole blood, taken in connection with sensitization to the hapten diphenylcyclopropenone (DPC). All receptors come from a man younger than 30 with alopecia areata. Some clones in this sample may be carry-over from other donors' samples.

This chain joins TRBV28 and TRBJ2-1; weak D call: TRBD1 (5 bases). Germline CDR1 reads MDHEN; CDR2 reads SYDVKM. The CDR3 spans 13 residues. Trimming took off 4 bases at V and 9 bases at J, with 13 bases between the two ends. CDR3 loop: CASSSQNRPEQFF. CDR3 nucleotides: TGTGCCAGCAGTTCCCAGAACAGGCCTGAGCAGTTCTTC.

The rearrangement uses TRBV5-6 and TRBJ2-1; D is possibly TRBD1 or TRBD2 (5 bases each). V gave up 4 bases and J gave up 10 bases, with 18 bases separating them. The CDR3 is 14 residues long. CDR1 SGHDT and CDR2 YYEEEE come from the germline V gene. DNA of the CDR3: TGTGCCAGCAGCCCCGGGGCTCGGCCGGGAGAGCAGTTCTTC. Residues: CASSPGARPGEQFF.